This T cell receptor beta chain appears in the sequencing data of a study of CD8 T cells in Susac syndrome. The overall study: At the time of blood draw, patients with Susac syndrome were therapy-naive, receiving corticosteroids, or receiving intravenous immunoglobulin alone.

CDR1 and CDR2 (germline): DFQATT, SNEGSKA (reference sequence). This CDR3 comprises 14 residues. Deletions cut 2 bases from V and 0 bases from J, with 10 bases between. An amount of RNA that ranged from about 0.45 to 1 ug was reverse transcribed with random hexamers. The CDR3 of TCR beta was amplified by immunoSEQ multiplex PCR across 54 Vbeta and 13 Jbeta. TCRdb re-derived calls from the immunoSEQ multiplex PCR reads in MiXCR, one entry per CDR3 protein. The sample shows 130,000 to 150,000 distinct CDR3 sequences, approximately 94% of them seen only once. TCR beta from blood CD8+ and CD4+ T cells was sequenced. Fulfillment of recently defined diagnostic criteria for definite or probable disease was shown by the patients with Susac syndrome.

Specimen: CD4+ T cells from PBMCs. The rearrangement links TRBV20-1 to TRBJ1-2; D is perhaps TRBD1 (5 bases). The sequence was collected from a human donor with Susac syndrome. CDR3 DNA: TGCAGTGCTAGACAGGGCACGACTAACTATGGCTACACCTTC. Translating it yields CSARQGTTNYGYTF.